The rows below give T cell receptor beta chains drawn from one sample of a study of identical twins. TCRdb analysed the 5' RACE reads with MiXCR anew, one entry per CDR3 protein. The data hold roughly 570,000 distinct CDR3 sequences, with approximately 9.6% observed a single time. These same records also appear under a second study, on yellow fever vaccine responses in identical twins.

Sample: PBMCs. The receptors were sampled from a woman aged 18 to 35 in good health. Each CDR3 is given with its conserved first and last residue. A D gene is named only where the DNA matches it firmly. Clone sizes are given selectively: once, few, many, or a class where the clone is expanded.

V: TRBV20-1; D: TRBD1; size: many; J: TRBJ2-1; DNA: TGCAGTGCTAGGGTAGGGACAGCGTACAATGAGCAGTTCTTC; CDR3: CSARVGTAYNEQFF
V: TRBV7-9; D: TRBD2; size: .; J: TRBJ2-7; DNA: TGTGCCAGCAGCATACCGGGAGGGGGGCTCGAGCAGTACTTC; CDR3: CASSIPGGGLEQYF
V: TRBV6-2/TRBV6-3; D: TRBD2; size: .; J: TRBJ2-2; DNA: TGTGCCAGCAGTTACGCTTCCCGACTAGCGGGAGGGCTCACCGGGGAGCTGTTTTTT; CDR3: CASSYASRLAGGLTGELFF
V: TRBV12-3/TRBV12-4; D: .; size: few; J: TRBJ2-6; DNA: TGTGCCAGCAAGACAGAGTTTTTCTCTGGGGCCAACGTCCTGACTTTC; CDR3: CASKTEFFSGANVLTF
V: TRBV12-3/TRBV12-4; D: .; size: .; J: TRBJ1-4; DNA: TGTGCCAGCAGTACAGGGTACGAGGAAAAACTGTTTTTT; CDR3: CASSTGYEEKLFF
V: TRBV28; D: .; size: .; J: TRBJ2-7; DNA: TGTGCCAGCAGTTTCCGGACGGAGAATATCGAGCAGTACTTC; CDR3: CASSFRTENIEQYF
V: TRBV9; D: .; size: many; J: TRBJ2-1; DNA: TGTGCCAGCAGCTCACATAGTGGGAATGAGCAGTTCTTC; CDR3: CASSSHSGNEQFF
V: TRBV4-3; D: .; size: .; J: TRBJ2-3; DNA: TGCGCCAGCAGCCAGGAATTAAGGAAGGGAGATACGCAGTATTTT; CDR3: CASSQELRKGDTQYF
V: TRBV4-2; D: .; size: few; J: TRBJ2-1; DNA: TGTGCCAGCAGCCCGCAGGGGGAGGGCGGGGGTTACAATGAGCAGTTCTTC; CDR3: CASSPQGEGGGYNEQFF
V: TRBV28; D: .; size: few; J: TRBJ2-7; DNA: TGTGCCAGCAGTGTAAGAGGGCCCGAGCAGTACTTC; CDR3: CASSVRGPEQYF
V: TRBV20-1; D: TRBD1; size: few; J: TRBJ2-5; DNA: TGCAGTGCTACCCCGGGACAGGGGGAGTTTGAGACCCAGTACTTC; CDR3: CSATPGQGEFETQYF
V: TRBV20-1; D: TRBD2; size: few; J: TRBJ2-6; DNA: TGCAGTGCTAGAACCCCTAGCGGGATGTTCTCTGGGGCCAACGTCCTGACTTTC; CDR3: CSARTPSGMFSGANVLTF
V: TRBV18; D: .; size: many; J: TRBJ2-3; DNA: TGTGCCAGCTCACCGTCTAGCGGCACAGATACGCAGTATTTT; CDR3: CASSPSSGTDTQYF
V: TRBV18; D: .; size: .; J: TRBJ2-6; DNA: TGTGCCAGCACACCACCAGGACAGTCCCTCTCTGGGGCCAACGTCCTGACTTTC; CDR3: CASTPPGQSLSGANVLTF
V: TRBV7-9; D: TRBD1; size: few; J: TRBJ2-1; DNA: TGTGCCAGCAGCCGCGGGACAGGCGTGAAATATGAGCAGTTCTTC; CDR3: CASSRGTGVKYEQFF
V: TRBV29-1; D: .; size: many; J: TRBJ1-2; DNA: TGCAGCGTTAGTGCATTCTATGGCTACACCTTC; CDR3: CSVSAFYGYTF
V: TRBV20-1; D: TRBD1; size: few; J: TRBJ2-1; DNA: TGCAGTGCTAATATCCGGGACAGCTACAATGAGCAGTTCTTC; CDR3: CSANIRDSYNEQFF
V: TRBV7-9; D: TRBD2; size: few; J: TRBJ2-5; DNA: TGTGCCAGCAGGCTAGCGGGGGGCCGAGAGACCCAGTACTTC; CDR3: CASRLAGGRETQYF
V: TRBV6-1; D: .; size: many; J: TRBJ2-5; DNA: TGTGCCAGCATTGGGGTGGAGGCCCAGTACTTC; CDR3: CASIGVEAQYF
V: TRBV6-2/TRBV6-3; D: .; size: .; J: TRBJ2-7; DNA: TGTGCCAGCATGTGGGGGACACCGAATTCCTACGAGCAGTACTTC; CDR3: CASMWGTPNSYEQYF
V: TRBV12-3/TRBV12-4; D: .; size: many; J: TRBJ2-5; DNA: TGTGCCAGCAGCCCATTGCCTGCCGGCTTCCAAGAGACCCAGTACTTC; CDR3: CASSPLPAGFQETQYF
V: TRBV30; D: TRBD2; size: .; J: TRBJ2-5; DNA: TGTGCCTTCTGGATAGCGGGAGTAGACGAGACCCAGTACTTC; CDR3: CAFWIAGVDETQYF
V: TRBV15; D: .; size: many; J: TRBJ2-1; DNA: TGTGCCACCAGCAGAGCCCGGACTGGGTTCAATGAGCAGTTCTTC; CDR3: CATSRARTGFNEQFF
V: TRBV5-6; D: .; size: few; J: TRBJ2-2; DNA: TGTGCCAGCAGCTTGATGAGGGCTACCGGGGAGCTGTTTTTT; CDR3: CASSLMRATGELFF
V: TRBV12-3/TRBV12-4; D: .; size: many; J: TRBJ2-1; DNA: TGTGCCAGCAGCCCTCGAGAGGGCAATGAGCAGTTCTTC; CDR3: CASSPREGNEQFF
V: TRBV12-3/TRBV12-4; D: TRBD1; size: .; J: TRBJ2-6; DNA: TGTGCCCGCAGCTTGCCCGACAGGGGGCTGACGGGGGCCAACGTCCTGACTTTC; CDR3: CARSLPDRGLTGANVLTF
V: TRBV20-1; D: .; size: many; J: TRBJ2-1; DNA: TGCAGTGCTAGGAGGTGGGATAATGAGCAGTTCTTC; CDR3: CSARRWDNEQFF
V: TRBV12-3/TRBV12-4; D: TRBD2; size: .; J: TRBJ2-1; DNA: TGTGCCAGCAGTAAAACTAGCGGGGGGGCCAATGAGCAGTTCTTC; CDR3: CASSKTSGGANEQFF
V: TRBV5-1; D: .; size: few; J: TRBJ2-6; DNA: TGCGCCAGCAGCTTGTATACAGGAGAGGGCTCTGGGGCCAACGTCCTGACTTTC; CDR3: CASSLYTGEGSGANVLTF
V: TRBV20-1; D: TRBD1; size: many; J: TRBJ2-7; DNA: TGCAGTGCTAGGGCCGGACAGGGGGACTACGAGCAGTACTTC; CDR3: CSARAGQGDYEQYF
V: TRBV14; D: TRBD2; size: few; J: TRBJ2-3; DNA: TGTGCCAGCAGCCAAGTGGAGCGGGACCTCACAGATACGCAGTATTTT; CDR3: CASSQVERDLTDTQYF